The 21 T cell receptor beta chains below were found in one sample sequenced in a study of T cells in Graves' hyperthyroidism and ophthalmopathy. What was amplified from RNA transcripts were TCR beta CDR3 regions. With the HTBI primer set, the TCR CDR3 went through a first round of RT-PCR. TCRdb processed the multiplex PCR reads anew with MiXCR; each CDR3 protein has one entry. The sample consists of approximately 600,000 distinct CDR3 sequences, less than 25% of them appearing once. The sequencing input was blood. These receptor sequences come from a man under 40 with Graves' ophthalmopathy.

This clonotype was observed at least ten times. The V and J genes are TRBV11-2 and TRBJ2-5; D not resolved. With 4 bases removed from V and 1 base from J, the gap between germline ends came to 13 bases. The germline gives CDR1 SGHAT, CDR2 FQNNGV. The CDR3 covers 15 residues. The CDR3 sequence: CASSSASLRQETQYF. CDR3 nucleotides: TGTGCCAGCAGCTCCGCCTCTTTACGCCAAGAGACCCAGTACTTC.

In this sample, this clonotype turned up many times. The V gene is TRBV7-2, the J gene TRBJ1-5; 9 nucleotides align to TRBD1. Unmatched junction bases numbered 3, after V lost 6 bases and J lost 3 bases. Germline CDR1 and CDR2: SGHTA and FQGNSA. CDR3 size: 14 residues. The CDR3 DNA follows: TGTGCCAGCAGGCAACAGGGGGCCAATCAGCCCCAGCATTTT. Translation gives CASRQQGANQPQHF.

This clonotype occurred a few times. The chain carries TRBV11-2 and TRBJ2-4; 9 bases map to TRBD1. The CDR3 runs 14 residues. J gave up 7 bases and V 1 base, and 2 bases lay outside the gene matches. CDR1 and CDR2 (germline): SGHAT, FQNNGV. This CDR3 reads CASSLGDRVNIQYF. The DNA of the CDR3 is TGTGCCAGCAGCTTAGGGGACAGGGTGAACATTCAGTACTTC.

The genes are TRBV3-1 and TRBJ2-1; 7 bases are shared with TRBD2. The CDR3 contains 18 residues. Germline CDR1 LGHDT, CDR2 YNNKEL (reference sequence). V dropped 4 bases and J dropped 1; count of bases not matched to a gene: 13. CDR3 residues: CASSRSLGGERSYNEQFF. The DNA for the CDR3 is TGTGCCAGCAGCCGTTCCTTGGGAGGGGAGAGGTCCTACAATGAGCAGTTCTTC.

This clonotype was picked up a small number of times. The rearrangement joins TRBV10-2 to TRBJ2-1; no reliable D call. In germline, CDR1 is WSHSY, CDR2 SAAADI. This CDR3 spans 12 amino acids. Trimming removed 4 bases from V and 9 bases from J, with 10 bases in between. The CDR3 loop reads CASSGVPGEQFF. DNA of the CDR3: TGCGCCAGCAGTGGGGTCCCCGGTGAGCAGTTCTTC.

This clonotype was seen at least ten times. The rearrangement links TRBV5-1 to TRBJ1-4; D gene unclear. Between the trimmed V and J ends, which lost 4 bases and 5 bases, there was a span of 6 bases. The germline CDR1 and CDR2 sequences are SGHRS and YFSETQ. This CDR3 has 12 amino acids. The CDR3: CASSPPNEKLFF. Here the CDR3 DNA reads TGCGCCAGCAGCCCCCCGAATGAAAAACTGTTTTTT.

The V and J genes are TRBV5-1 and TRBJ1-4, with 8 nucleotides matching TRBD1. The V and J ends lost 4 bases and 8 bases, in that order; junction bases with no gene match: 7. The CDR3 runs to 14 residues. Germline V gene sequence: CDR1 SGHRS, CDR2 YFSETQ. CDR3 in amino acids: CASSIGQGGEKLFF. The CDR3 nucleotides are TGCGCCAGCAGCATTGGACAGGGCGGCGAAAAACTGTTTTTT.

This clonotype appeared a few times. The chain couples TRBV2 to TRBJ2-1, with 8 bases matching TRBD2. The germline V gene encodes CDR1 SNHLY and CDR2 FYNNEI. J was trimmed by 0 bases and V by 4 bases; bases with no gene match: 5. The CDR3 length is 16 residues. The CDR3 nucleotides are TGTGCCAGCAGTGCTAGCGGGTGGAGCTCCTACAATGAGCAGTTCTTC. Its translation: CASSASGWSSYNEQFF.

This clonotype was seen a few times. The gene calls are TRBV6-2 or TRBV6-3 and TRBJ2-3; 7 bases agree with TRBD2. CDR1 is MNHEY and CDR2 is SVGEGT in the germline V gene. This CDR3 has 20 residues. Unmatched junction bases numbered 22, after V lost 3 bases and J lost 4 bases. The CDR3 region is CASSYEPATSAIQGSDTQYF. The CDR3 DNA sequence: TGTGCCAGCAGTTATGAACCGGCTACTAGCGCCATCCAAGGTTCAGATACGCAGTATTTT.

V gene TRBV2 combines with J gene TRBJ2-7; 9 bases align to TRBD2. V shed 9 bases and J 7 bases; nucleotides not matched to a gene: 7. The CDR3 totals 12 residues. Germline values: CDR1 SNHLY, CDR2 FYNNEI. The CDR3: CAREAGGGEQYF. CDR3 coding DNA: TGTGCCAGAGAAGCGGGAGGCGGGGAGCAGTACTTC.

This clonotype was seen a handful of times. The chain joins TRBV4-2 to TRBJ2-1, with 8 bases aligning to TRBD2. The CDR3 is 16 residues long. V lost 3 bases, J lost 5 bases, and 9 bases stayed unmatched. Germline V gene sequence: CDR1 LGHNA, CDR2 YNFKEQ. CDR3 in DNA: TGTGCCAGCAGCCATGGCTTTAGCGGGATCCACAATGAGCAGTTCTTC. Its protein is CASSHGFSGIHNEQFF.

This clonotype was observed at least ten times. The rearrangement joins TRBV11-2 to TRBJ1-1; unclear D gene. In germline, CDR1 is SGHAT, CDR2 FQNNGV. The CDR3 contains 16 residues. Trimming removed 2 bases at V and 0 bases at J, with 13 bases between. This CDR3 reads CASSLYRADMNTEAFF. CDR3 sequence (DNA): TGTGCCAGCAGCTTATACCGGGCCGACATGAACACTGAAGCTTTCTTT.

The gene calls are TRBV27 and TRBJ2-1; 7 positions agree with TRBD2. Germline lookup yields CDR1 MNHEY and CDR2 SMNVEV (reference sequence). V was pared by 5 bases and J by 13 bases, with 11 bases of the junction left unmatched. CDR3 length: 13 residues. The CDR3 nucleotides are TGTGCCAGCAGTCCAGCGGGAAAATCCCCCCAGTTCTTC. The encoded protein is CASSPAGKSPQFF.

This clonotype showed up many times. The gene calls are TRBV5-1 and TRBJ2-7; D not certain. This CDR3 is 13 amino acids long. Per the germline V gene, CDR1 is SGHRS and CDR2 is YFSETQ. Deletions cut 2 bases from V and 2 bases from J, with 8 bases between. CDR3 DNA: TGCGCCAGCAGCTTTCCGACACCCTACGAGCAGTACTTC. Encoded protein: CASSFPTPYEQYF.

The chain joins TRBV20-1 to TRBJ2-7; 7 nucleotides agree with TRBD2. CDR3 length: 16 amino acids. From germline, CDR1 is DFQATT and CDR2 SNEGSKA (reference sequence). The V gene end was trimmed by 0 bases and the J gene end by 4 bases; junction bases not matched to a gene: 12. CDR3: CSARDEELANLYEQYF. DNA of the CDR3: TGCAGTGCTAGAGATGAGGAACTAGCGAACTTGTACGAGCAGTACTTC.

This chain joins TRBV5-5 and TRBJ2-2, with 8 bases aligning to TRBD1. With 4 bases clipped from V and 0 bases from J, the junction kept 5 bases outside the gene matches. CDR1 is SGHKS, CDR2 YYEKEE, per germline (reference sequence). The CDR3 sequence is 16 residues long. CDR3 bases: TGTGCCAGCAGCCAGACAGGGGACCCGAACACCGGGGAGCTGTTTTTT. This sequence encodes CASSQTGDPNTGELFF.

This clonotype showed up just a few times. The chain employs TRBV25-1 and TRBJ2-7; D gene ambiguous. The CDR3 is 13 residues long. V lost 0 bases and J lost 3, with 6 bases in between. Per germline, CDR1 MGHDK and CDR2 SYGVNS. CDR3 nucleotide sequence: TGTGCCAGCAGTGAATATGAGAACTACGAGCAGTACTTC. The encoded protein is CASSEYENYEQYF.

Regarding this clonotype: One end of the junction does not line up with germline, which may come from a read error. This chain connects TRBV28 to TRBJ2-4, with D maybe TRBD2 (5 bases). CDR3 size: 16 residues. Germline CDR1 and CDR2: MDHEN and SYDVKM. CDR3 sequence: CAGSLIRGGSKNIQYF. CDR3 DNA: TGTGCCGGCAGTTTAATCCGCGGCGGGTCCAAAAACATTCAGTACTTC. The full variable domain, its missing parts supplied by reference TRBV28 and TRBJ2-4, is DVKVTQSSRYLVKRTGEKVFLECVQDMDHENMFWYRQDPGLGLRLIYFSYDVKMKEKGDIPEGYSVSREKKERFSLILESASTNQTSMYLCAGSLIRGGSKNIQYFGAGTRLSVL.

This rearrangement joins TRBV5-1 to TRBJ2-2; 10 nucleotides agree with TRBD2. The CDR3 runs to 16 residues. Germline assignment: CDR1 SGHRS and CDR2 YFSETQ. Trimming removed 0 bases from V and 5 bases from J; junction bases left unmatched: 4. CDR3 coding DNA: TGCGCCAGCAGCTTGGCCCCAGCGGGAGGGACCGGGGAGCTGTTTTTT. Translation gives CASSLAPAGGTGELFF.

This clonotype was seen repeatedly, ten times or more. This chain joins TRBV30 and TRBJ1-5; no reliable D call. Trimming pared 2 bases from V and 4 bases from J, leaving 12 bases between. CDR1 is GTSNPN, CDR2 SVGIG, per germline (reference sequence). The CDR3 totals 14 residues. The CDR3 sequence: CAWSTRVLNQPQHF. The CDR3 DNA follows: TGTGCCTGGAGTACGAGGGTCCTTAATCAGCCCCAGCATTTT.

Ten or more counts support this clonotype. The chain has TRBV2 and TRBJ2-5, with TRBD2 matching 8 bases. Unmatched junction bases numbered 7, after V lost 3 bases and J lost 7 bases. The CDR3 totals 14 residues. The germline CDR1 and CDR2 sequences are SNHLY and FYNNEI. CDR3 amino acids: CASSESGGLGTQYF. CDR3 in DNA: TGTGCCAGCAGTGAGAGCGGGGGATTGGGGACCCAGTACTTC.